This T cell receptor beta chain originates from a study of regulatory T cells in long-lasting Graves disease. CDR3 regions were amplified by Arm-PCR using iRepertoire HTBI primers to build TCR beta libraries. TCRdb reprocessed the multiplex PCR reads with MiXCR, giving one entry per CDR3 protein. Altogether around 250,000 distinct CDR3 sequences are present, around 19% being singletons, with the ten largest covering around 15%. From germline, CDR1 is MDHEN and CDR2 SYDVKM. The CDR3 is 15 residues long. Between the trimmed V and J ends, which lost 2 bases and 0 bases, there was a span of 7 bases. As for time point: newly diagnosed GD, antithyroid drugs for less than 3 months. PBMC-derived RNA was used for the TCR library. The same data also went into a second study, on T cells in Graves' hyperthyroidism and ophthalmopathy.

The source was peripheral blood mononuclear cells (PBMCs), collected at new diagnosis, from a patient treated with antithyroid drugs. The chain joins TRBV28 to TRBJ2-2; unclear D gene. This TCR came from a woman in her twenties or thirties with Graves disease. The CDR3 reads CASSLIPPNTGELFF. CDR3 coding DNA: TGTGCCAGCAGTTTAATACCGCCGAACACCGGGGAGCTGTTTTTT.